Listed below are T cell receptor beta chains from one sample, sequenced in a study of blood T cells in healthy people across ages. TCRdb processed the 5' RACE reads anew with MiXCR; each CDR3 protein has one entry. The table lists 540,000 or so distinct CDR3 sequences, around half of them singletons. The sample taken for sequencing was blood. These receptors originate from a man at least 80 years old in good health. Each CDR3 is given with its conserved first and last residue. A D gene is named only where the DNA matches it firmly. Clone size appears in some rows only: once, few, many, or a class for an expanded clone.

TRBV18	-	-	TRBJ2-5	TGTGCCAGCTCGCCAGAATTACAAGAGACCCAGTACTTC	CASSPELQETQYF
TRBV20-1	-	TRBD1	TRBJ2-3	TGCAGTGCCCACTCGGGACAGGGGGTTGATACGCAGTATTTT	CSAHSGQGVDTQYF
TRBV11-2	-	-	TRBJ2-7	TGTGCCAGCAGCTTAGGTTTTGGCGGCTACGAGCAGTACTTC	CASSLGFGGYEQYF
TRBV7-9	-	-	TRBJ2-7	TGTGCCAGCAGCACCCGGGACGATGAGCAGTACTTC	CASSTRDDEQYF
TRBV28	-	-	TRBJ1-2	TGTGCCAGCAGTGCCCCCCAGGGCCCCTTCCCCTTCTATGGCTACACCTTC	CASSAPQGPFPFYGYTF
TRBV14	-	-	TRBJ2-7	TGTGCCAGCAGCCAACAGCCCTACGAGCAGTACTTC	CASSQQPYEQYF
TRBV20-1	few	-	TRBJ1-2	TGCAGTGCGCGAGGCGGGGGGCGCGGCTACACCTTC	CSARGGGRGYTF
TRBV19	-	TRBD2	TRBJ2-1	TGTGCCAGTAGTATCATGACTAGCGCTAACAATGAGCAGTTCTTC	CASSIMTSANNEQFF
TRBV6-6	once	TRBD1	TRBJ1-1	TGTGCCAGCATCATCCGAGGGGGCCGCACTGAAGCTTTCTTT	CASIIRGGRTEAFF
TRBV12-3/TRBV12-4	-	-	TRBJ2-3	TGTGCCAGCAGTGGGGGTATCGCAGATAGGCAGTATTTT	CASSGGIADRQYF
TRBV12-5	-	-	TRBJ2-1	TGTGCTAGTGGTCCGAACAGCTGGGAGCAGTTCTTC	CASGPNSWEQFF
TRBV12-3/TRBV12-4	few	-	TRBJ2-1	TGTGCCAGCAGTTTGGTGCTCACCTACAATGAGCAGTTCTTC	CASSLVLTYNEQFF
TRBV29-1	-	-	TRBJ1-2	TGCAGCGTTGTTCGGCAGGACGCTAACTATGGCTACACCTTC	CSVVRQDANYGYTF
TRBV3-1	-	-	TRBJ1-4	TGTGCCAGCAGCCCTTGGACAGTTAATGAAAAACTGTTTTTT	CASSPWTVNEKLFF
TRBV7-8	once	TRBD1	TRBJ1-6	TGTGCCAGCAGCTCTACAGGGGGCGCCTATAATTCACCCCTCCACTTT	CASSSTGGAYNSPLHF
TRBV6-2/TRBV6-3	-	-	TRBJ1-5	TGTGCCAGCAGTCACCGGGACACTAGCAATCAGCCCCAGCATTTT	CASSHRDTSNQPQHF
TRBV15	-	-	TRBJ2-3	TGTGCCACCAGGAAAGACAGGCCCGCTACGCAGTATTTT	CATRKDRPATQYF
TRBV9	-	-	TRBJ2-6	TGTGCCAGCAGCGTAGCAGGAGGGGGCATGGCTGGGGCCAACGTCCTGACTTTC	CASSVAGGGMAGANVLTF
TRBV20-1	-	TRBD2	TRBJ2-1	TGCAGTGCTAACGCGGGAGCCACCTACAATGAGCAGTTCTTC	CSANAGATYNEQFF
TRBV12-3/TRBV12-4	-	TRBD1	TRBJ2-1	TGTGCCAGCAGTTTCGGGACAGAGGACAATGAGCAGTTCTTC	CASSFGTEDNEQFF
TRBV18	few	TRBD1	TRBJ2-7	TGTGCCAGCTCACCACGGGACAGGGTCCCCTACGAGCAGTACTTC	CASSPRDRVPYEQYF
TRBV6-5	many	-	TRBJ2-5	TGTGCCAGCAAAGCCCCCCTAGCCGGGGAGACCCAGTACTTC	CASKAPLAGETQYF
TRBV25-1	-	-	TRBJ1-2	TGTGCCAGCAGGGGGATGGGGAACCTCGCGGGCTACACCTTC	CASRGMGNLAGYTF
TRBV20-1	-	-	TRBJ2-1	TGCAGTGCTAGCCCGGGTGATGAGCAGTTCTTC	CSASPGDEQFF
TRBV5-1	-	TRBD2	TRBJ2-1	TGCGCCAGCAGTCGCGGGGGGCGGGGCTCCTGCAATGAGCAGTTCTTC	CASSRGGRGSCNEQFF
TRBV7-2	many	-	TRBJ2-7	TGTGCCAGCAGCTTAGGGCGCGAGCAGTACTTC	CASSLGREQYF
TRBV29-1	-	-	TRBJ2-7	TGCAGCGTTGGCTCCGGGGCTGGGGTAGTATCGTCCGAGCAGTACTTC	CSVGSGAGVVSSEQYF
TRBV20-1	-	-	TRBJ2-1	TGCAGTGCTAGAGATCCTGGGACCGACTACAATGAGCAGTTCTTC	CSARDPGTDYNEQFF
TRBV7-3	once	TRBD1	TRBJ1-2	TGTGCCAGCAGCCTCCCGGGCCCCGGGACAGCTAATGACTACACCTTC	CASSLPGPGTANDYTF
TRBV3-1	-	-	TRBJ2-1	TGTGCCAGCAGCCAAGATGCCCTGGGGCAGTTCTTC	CASSQDALGQFF
TRBV5-1	few	-	TRBJ2-1	TGTGCCAGCAGCTTAGTCCAGGGGCCCTACAATGAGCAGTTCTTC	CASSLVQGPYNEQFF
TRBV30	-	-	TRBJ2-3	TGTGCCTGGAGTGTAGGGTGGGTCGCAGATACGCAGTATTTT	CAWSVGWVADTQYF
TRBV7-2	-	-	TRBJ2-7	TGTGCCAGCAGCCCCAGGGTCGACAGCGAGCAGTACTTC	CASSPRVDSEQYF
TRBV4-2	few	TRBD1	TRBJ2-1	TGTGCCAGCAGCCAAGAGACGACAGGGGATTACAATGAGCAGTTCTTC	CASSQETTGDYNEQFF
TRBV20-1	-	-	TRBJ2-7	TGCAGTGCAGACCTCGGGGGAAACTCCTACGAGCAGTACTTC	CSADLGGNSYEQYF
TRBV20-1	few	TRBD2	TRBJ2-1	TGCAGTGCGACCACTAGCGGGGGAACTAATGAGCAGTTCTTC	CSATTSGGTNEQFF
TRBV29-1	few	-	TRBJ2-1	TGCAGCGTTCGTCCCCAGGCCCCAAGCTCCTACAATGAGCAGTTCTTC	CSVRPQAPSSYNEQFF
TRBV20-1	-	-	TRBJ2-3	TGCAGTGCTAGAGATCTTACTTCCTTCCCAGATACGCAGTATTTT	CSARDLTSFPDTQYF
TRBV6-6	few	-	TRBJ1-1	TGTGCCAGCAACTACGACCTGACAAACACTGAAGCTTTCTTT	CASNYDLTNTEAFF
TRBV29-1	few	-	TRBJ2-1	TGCAGCGTTGAAGGAGTCGGACTATCTGAGCAGTTCTTC	CSVEGVGLSEQFF
TRBV27	-	-	TRBJ1-4	TGTGCCAGCAGTTTATTAGGGGCTGGGGAGTTCGGTGAAAAACTGTTTTTT	CASSLLGAGEFGEKLFF
TRBV20-1	-	-	TRBJ1-1	TGCAGTGCTTCCCCCAGGGTGTACACTGAAGCTTTCTTT	CSASPRVYTEAFF
TRBV27	-	TRBD2	TRBJ2-1	TGTGCCAGCATACCTAGCGGGAGGTATGAGCAGTTCTTC	CASIPSGRYEQFF
TRBV11-1	-	TRBD2	TRBJ2-7	TGTGCCAGCAGTATCGGGGGGAGCTACGAGCAGTACTTC	CASSIGGSYEQYF
TRBV2	once	TRBD2	TRBJ2-3	TGTGCCAGCAGTGAAGACGCGGGGGGGCCAGATACGCAGTATTTT	CASSEDAGGPDTQYF
TRBV9	-	TRBD2	TRBJ2-3	TGTGCCAGCAGCTCCCCGGGACTAGCGGGACAAGATACGCAGTATTTT	CASSSPGLAGQDTQYF
TRBV7-2	-	-	TRBJ2-7	TGTGCCAGCAGCTACACAGGGACTTACAATGAGCAGTACTTC	CASSYTGTYNEQYF